The next 21 T cell receptor beta chains were all read from a single sample in a study of blood T cells in healthy people across ages. Together with a sample-barcoded 5' primer, a J-beta primer mix was included in a second PCR lasting about 6 to 11 cycles. TCRdb ran MiXCR on the 5' RACE reads and lists one entry per CDR3 protein. The table shows 1.5 million or so distinct CDR3 sequences, with around 42% occurring only once. The sample taken for sequencing was blood. These TCRs come from a woman aged 18 to 35 in good health.

This clonotype has a handful of counts. This rearrangement joins TRBV6-5 to TRBJ1-5, with D tentatively TRBD1 (5 bases). Deletions cut 6 bases from V and 4 bases from J, with 10 bases between. The CDR3 runs 13 residues. Germline CDR1 MNHEY, CDR2 SVGAGI. Here the CDR3 reads CASRAGGNQPQHF. CDR3 DNA: TGTGCCAGCAGGGCTGGGGGGAATCAGCCCCAGCATTTT.

This clonotype was found many times. The J gene is TRBJ1-2, the V gene TRBV5-1; a possible D gene is TRBD1 (5 bases). The CDR3 sequence is 15 residues long. From germline, CDR1 is SGHRS and CDR2 YFSETQ. With 4 bases removed from V and 4 bases from J, the gap between germline ends came to 17 bases. Here the CDR3 DNA reads TGCGCCAGCAGCGAGGAGGGGCGCGGGAGCTATGGCTACACCTTC. Protein sequence: CASSEEGRGSYGYTF.

The J gene is TRBJ2-4, the V gene TRBV6-5; D might be TRBD1 or TRBD2, each matching 6 bases. Germline V gene lookup returns CDR1 MNHEY and CDR2 SVGAGI. The CDR3 runs 18 residues. The V and J ends lost 7 bases and 0 bases respectively, with 22 bases between them. CDR3 DNA sequence: TGTGCCAGCATACTCGACCGGCAGGGGACTCTAGCCAAAAACATTCAGTACTTC. It codes for CASILDRQGTLAKNIQYF.

This clonotype was recorded at least ten times. The chain links TRBV10-3 to TRBJ2-7; weak D call: TRBD2 (6 bases). The V gene's germline CDR1 is ENHRY and CDR2 SYGVKD. This CDR3 is 16 amino acids long. Between the trimmed V and J ends, which lost 3 bases and 5 bases, there was a span of 20 bases. CDR3 coding DNA: TGTGCCATCAGTGACAAGCTGGGACTCAATCGGGACGAGCAGTACTTC. Amino acids: CAISDKLGLNRDEQYF.

This clonotype was seen more than once but under ten times. This chain uses TRBV10-2 with TRBJ2-7, with TRBD1 matching 10 bases. CDR1 and CDR2 (germline): WSHSY, SAAADI. With V trimmed by 6 bases and J by 4 bases, 12 bases remained unmatched. This CDR3 is 16 amino acids long. The CDR3 DNA is TGCGCCAGCAGCCCCCCCTTTGGGACAGGGGTTTACGAGCAGTACTTC. Its protein is CASSPPFGTGVYEQYF.

CDR3 nucleotide sequence: TGCAGTGCTAGAGATCGTTTCTTCGGTAGCTCCTACGAGCAGTACTTC. This encodes CSARDRFFGSSYEQYF. The chain uses TRBV20-1 and TRBJ2-7; D is unresolved. The CDR3 sequence is 16 residues long. The V end lost 0 bases, the J end lost 0 bases, and 15 bases lay between the germline ends. In germline, CDR1 is DFQATT, CDR2 SNEGSKA (reference sequence).

The V call is TRBV3-1, the J call TRBJ1-2; 7 bases agree with TRBD1. This CDR3 is built from 12 residues. CDR1 is LGHDT and CDR2 is YNNKEL in the germline V gene (reference sequence). V dropped 2 bases and J dropped 9; count of bases not matched to a gene: 3. CDR3 sequence (DNA): TGTGCCAGCAGCCAATGGGACAGTAGCTACACCTTC. This sequence encodes CASSQWDSSYTF.

In this sample, this clonotype turned up a few times. The chain links TRBV27 to TRBJ2-1, with a weak D call TRBD2 (5 bases). The CDR3 totals 14 residues. V dropped 5 bases and J dropped 3 bases, with 11 bases sitting between them. Germline CDR1 and CDR2: MNHEY and SMNVEV (reference sequence). CDR3 sequence: CASSIHGLYNEQFF. As DNA, the CDR3 is TGTGCCAGCAGTATCCACGGACTCTACAATGAGCAGTTCTTC.

This clonotype appeared a few times. The chain uses TRBV6-7 and TRBJ2-1; no clear D. TRBV6-7 is an open reading frame whose function is uncertain. The CDR3 consists of 20 residues. Trimming stripped 7 bases from V and 6 bases from J, with 34 bases between. The CDR3 sequence: CASIGPPGPNIQFPSNEQFF. The CDR3 DNA reads TGTGCCAGCATCGGCCCCCCGGGTCCCAATATCCAATTTCCTTCCAATGAGCAGTTCTTC.

The V call is TRBV27, the J call TRBJ2-1; possibly TRBD1 or TRBD2 for D (6 bases each). The J call may be mistaken, given a closer DNA end match to TRBJ2-7. Per the germline V gene, CDR1 is MNHEY and CDR2 is SMNVEV (reference sequence). The CDR3 length is 17 residues. The DNA for the CDR3 is TGTGCCAGCAGTCCCCCGGGGGCGGGGAGCTCCTACAATGAGCAGTACTTC. It codes for CASSPPGAGSSYNEQYF.

This chain links TRBV6-6 with TRBJ2-2, with no clear D. The CDR3 is 15 amino acids. Germline V lookup: CDR1 MNHNY, CDR2 SVGAGI (reference sequence). Trimming removed 2 bases from V and 3 bases from J, with 10 bases in between. The DNA of the CDR3 is TGTGCCAGCAGTTACGATAGCAGTTACACCGGGGAGCTGTTTTTT. This translates into CASSYDSSYTGELFF.

This clonotype was counted only a few times. The rearrangement uses TRBV20-1 and TRBJ2-2; unclear D gene. The CDR3 runs 14 residues. Deletions cut 0 bases from V and 2 bases from J, with 7 bases between. CDR1 and CDR2 from the germline V gene are DFQATT and SNEGSKA (reference sequence). This chain's CDR3 is CSARDGHNTGELFF. For the CDR3, the DNA is TGCAGTGCTAGAGATGGGCACAACACCGGGGAGCTGTTTTTT.

The chain recombines TRBV4-1 with TRBJ1-4; the D gene is possibly TRBD1 (5 bases). Trimming left V 0 bases short and J 13 bases short, with 12 bases between. CDR3 length: 13 amino acids. Per the germline V gene, CDR1 is MGHRA and CDR2 is YSYEKL. CDR3 amino acids: CASSQDGTNGLFF. The CDR3 nucleotides read TGCGCCAGCAGCCAAGACGGGACGAACGGACTGTTTTTT.

This clonotype was seen a few times. In DNA form, the CDR3 reads TGTGCCAGCAGTGACACCGGAGATACGCAGTATTTT. Translated, it gives CASSDTGDTQYF. The J gene is TRBJ2-3, the V gene TRBV12-3 or TRBV12-4; D is uncertain. Deletions cut 5 bases from V and 5 bases from J, with 8 bases between. The CDR3 runs to 12 residues.

The CDR3 protein is CASSSGVFYSPDTQYF. CDR3 in DNA: TGTGCCAGCAGCTCCGGGGTTTTCTACTCGCCAGATACGCAGTATTTT. The V and J genes are TRBV11-2 and TRBJ2-3; D is possibly TRBD2 (5 bases). V was shortened by 4 bases and J by 4 bases, with 18 bases between the two germline ends. The CDR3 extends over 16 amino acids. Germline CDR1 reads SGHAT; CDR2 reads FQNNGV.

This clonotype was counted a few times. The chain carries TRBV6-1 and TRBJ2-3; D is undetermined. Germline V CDR1 and CDR2: MNHNS, SASEGT. The CDR3 consists of 13 residues. V was shortened by 6 bases and J by 0 bases, with 7 bases between the two germline ends. CDR3 sequence reads: CASSPFSTDTQYF. CDR3 DNA sequence: TGTGCCAGCAGCCCCTTCAGCACAGATACGCAGTATTTT.

The chain recombines TRBV6-2 or TRBV6-3 with TRBJ1-2; no definite D call. Germline-derived CDR1 and CDR2 are MNHEY and SVGEGT. V lost 3 bases and J 5 bases, leaving 16 bases between the germline ends. CDR3 length: 15 residues. The CDR3 here is CASSYLLVSDYGYTF. DNA for the CDR3: TGTGCCAGCAGTTATCTCTTGGTGTCAGATTATGGCTACACCTTC.

The chain uses TRBV6-1 and TRBJ2-1; 9 bases align to TRBD2. There are 17 residues in the CDR3. Germline lookup yields CDR1 MNHNS and CDR2 SASEGT. Unmatched junction bases numbered 18, after V lost 6 bases and J lost 9 bases. This CDR3 is CASSPLSLAGGPSEQFF. As DNA, the CDR3 is TGTGCCAGCAGCCCACTATCGTTGGCGGGGGGGCCGAGTGAGCAGTTCTTC.

This clonotype was observed a few times. CDR3 sequence (DNA): TGTGCCAGCAGTACCCGATTGAGACTAGGCTACGAGCAGTACTTC. Protein: CASSTRLRLGYEQYF. The V call is TRBV6-6, the J call TRBJ2-7; D is possibly TRBD2 (6 bases). The CDR3 runs 15 residues. Germline values: CDR1 MNHNY, CDR2 SVGAGI (reference sequence). The V and J ends lost 5 bases and 3 bases respectively, with 17 bases between them.

This clonotype was observed a handful of times. V gene TRBV20-1 combines with J gene TRBJ2-2; D is unresolved. The length of the CDR3 is 14 residues. The germline V and J ends were trimmed by 6 bases and 4 bases, with 15 bases remaining between them. CDR1 and CDR2 (germline): DFQATT, SNEGSKA (reference sequence). The CDR3 sequence is CSAPEAVGTGELFF. The CDR3 region has the DNA TGCAGTGCCCCCGAGGCGGTCGGCACCGGGGAGCTGTTTTTT.

The V and J genes are TRBV27 and TRBJ1-1; the D gene is possibly TRBD1 (6 bases). This CDR3 has 12 residues. Germline values: CDR1 MNHEY, CDR2 SMNVEV (reference sequence). Trimming removed 5 bases at V and 5 bases at J, with 9 bases between. The CDR3 bases are TGTGCCAGCAGTATCACAGGGACTGAAGCTTTCTTT. Its protein is CASSITGTEAFF.